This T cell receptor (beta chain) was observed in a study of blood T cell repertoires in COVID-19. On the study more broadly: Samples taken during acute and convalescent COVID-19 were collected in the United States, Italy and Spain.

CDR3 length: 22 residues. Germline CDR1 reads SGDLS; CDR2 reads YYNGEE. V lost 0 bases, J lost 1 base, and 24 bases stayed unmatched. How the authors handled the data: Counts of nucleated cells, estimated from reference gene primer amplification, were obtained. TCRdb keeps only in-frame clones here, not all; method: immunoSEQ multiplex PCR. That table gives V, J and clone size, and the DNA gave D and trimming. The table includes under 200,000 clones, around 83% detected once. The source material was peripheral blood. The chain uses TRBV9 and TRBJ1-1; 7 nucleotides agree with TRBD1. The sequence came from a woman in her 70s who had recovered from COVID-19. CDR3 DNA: TGTGCCAGCAGCGTAGGAGTCTATGGGACAGCCCAAACGGGACGACGGAACACTGAAGCTTTCTTT. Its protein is CASSVGVYGTAQTGRRNTEAFF.